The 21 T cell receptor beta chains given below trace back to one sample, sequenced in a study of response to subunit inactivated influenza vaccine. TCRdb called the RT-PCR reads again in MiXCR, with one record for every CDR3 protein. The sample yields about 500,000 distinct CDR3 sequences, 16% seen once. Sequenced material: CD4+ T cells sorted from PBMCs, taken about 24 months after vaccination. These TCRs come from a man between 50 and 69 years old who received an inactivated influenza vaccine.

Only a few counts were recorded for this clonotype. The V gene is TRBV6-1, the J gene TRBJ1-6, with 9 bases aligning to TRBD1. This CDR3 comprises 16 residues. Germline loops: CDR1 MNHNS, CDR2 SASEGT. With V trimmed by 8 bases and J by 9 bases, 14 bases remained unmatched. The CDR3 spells CASGPGQGSLGSPLHF. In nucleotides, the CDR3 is TGTGCCAGCGGACCGGGACAGGGAAGTCTCGGTTCACCCCTCCACTTT.

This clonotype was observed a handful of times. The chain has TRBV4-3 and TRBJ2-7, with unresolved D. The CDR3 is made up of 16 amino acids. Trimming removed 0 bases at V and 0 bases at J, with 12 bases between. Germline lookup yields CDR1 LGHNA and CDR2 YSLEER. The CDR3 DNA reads TGCGCCAGCAGCCAAGATTTTAGCAGGAGCTCCTACGAGCAGTACTTC. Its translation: CASSQDFSRSSYEQYF.

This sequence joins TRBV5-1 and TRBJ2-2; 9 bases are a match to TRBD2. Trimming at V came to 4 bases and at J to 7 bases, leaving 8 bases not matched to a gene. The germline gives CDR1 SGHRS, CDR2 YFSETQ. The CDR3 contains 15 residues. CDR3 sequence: CASSPDSGRFGELFF. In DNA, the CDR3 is TGCGCCAGCAGCCCGGACAGCGGGAGGTTCGGGGAGCTGTTTTTT.

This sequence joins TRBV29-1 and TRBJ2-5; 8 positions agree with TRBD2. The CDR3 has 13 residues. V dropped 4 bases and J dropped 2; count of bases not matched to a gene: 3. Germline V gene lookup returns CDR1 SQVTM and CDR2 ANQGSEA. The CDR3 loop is CSVGGTRQETQYF. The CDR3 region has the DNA TGCAGCGTTGGTGGGACTAGACAAGAGACCCAGTACTTC. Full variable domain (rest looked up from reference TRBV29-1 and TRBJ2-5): SAVISQKPSRDICQRGTSLTIQCQVDSQVTMMFWYRQQPGQSLTLIATANQGSEATYESGFVIDKFPISRPNLTFSTLTVSNMSPEDSSIYLCSVGGTRQETQYFGPGTRLLVL.

DNA of the CDR3: TGCGCCAGCAGCGGGGGGGCACCGGGTCAGCCCCAGCATTTT. This gives the protein CASSGGAPGQPQHF. This chain uses TRBV5-1 with TRBJ1-5, with D tentatively TRBD1 (6 bases). V was shortened by 4 bases and J by 6 bases, with 14 bases between the two germline ends. Germline assignment: CDR1 SGHRS and CDR2 YFSETQ. This CDR3 region has 14 residues.

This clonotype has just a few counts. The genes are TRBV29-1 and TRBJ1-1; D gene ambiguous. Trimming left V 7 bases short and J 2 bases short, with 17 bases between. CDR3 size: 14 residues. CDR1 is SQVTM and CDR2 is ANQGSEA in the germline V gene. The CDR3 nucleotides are TGCAGCGCTAGTCCGGGTCCGATAAACACTGAAGCTTTCTTT. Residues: CSASPGPINTEAFF. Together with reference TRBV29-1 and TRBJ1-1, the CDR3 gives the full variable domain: SAVISQKPSRDICQRGTSLTIQCQVDSQVTMMFWYRQQPGQSLTLIATANQGSEATYESGFVIDKFPISRPNLTFSTLTVSNMSPEDSSIYLCSASPGPINTEAFFGQGTRLTVV.

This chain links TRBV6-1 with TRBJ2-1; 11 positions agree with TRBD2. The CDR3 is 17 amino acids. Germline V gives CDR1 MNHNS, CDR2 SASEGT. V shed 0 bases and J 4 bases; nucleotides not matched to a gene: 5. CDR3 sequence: CASSEALSGGVYNEQFF. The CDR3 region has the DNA TGTGCCAGCAGTGAAGCGCTTAGCGGGGGGGTGTACAATGAGCAGTTCTTC.

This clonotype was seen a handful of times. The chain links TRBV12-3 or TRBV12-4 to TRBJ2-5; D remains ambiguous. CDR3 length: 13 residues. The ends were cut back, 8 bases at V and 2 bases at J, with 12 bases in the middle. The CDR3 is CASGHYGQETQYF. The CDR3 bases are TGTGCCAGCGGGCACTACGGACAAGAGACCCAGTACTTC.

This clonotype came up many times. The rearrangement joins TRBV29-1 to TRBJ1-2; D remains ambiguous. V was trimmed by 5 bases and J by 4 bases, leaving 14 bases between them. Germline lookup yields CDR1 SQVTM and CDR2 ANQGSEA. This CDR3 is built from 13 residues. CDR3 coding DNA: TGCAGCGTTCTAGGAGGAGGCCTCTATGGCTACACCTTC. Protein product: CSVLGGGLYGYTF.

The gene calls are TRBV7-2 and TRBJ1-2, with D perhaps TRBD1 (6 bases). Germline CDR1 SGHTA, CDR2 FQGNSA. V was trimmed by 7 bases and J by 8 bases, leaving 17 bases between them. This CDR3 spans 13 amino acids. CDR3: CASTEQGLGGYTF. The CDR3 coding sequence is TGTGCCAGCACCGAACAGGGTTTAGGGGGCTACACCTTC.

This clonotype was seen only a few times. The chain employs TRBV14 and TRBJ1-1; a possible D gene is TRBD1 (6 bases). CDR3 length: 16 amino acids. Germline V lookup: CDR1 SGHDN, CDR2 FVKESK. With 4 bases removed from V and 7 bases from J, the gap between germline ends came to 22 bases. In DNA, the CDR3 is TGTGCCAGCAGCCCCGGCGCCAGGGGAAGATACGGTGAAGCTTTCTTT. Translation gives CASSPGARGRYGEAFF.

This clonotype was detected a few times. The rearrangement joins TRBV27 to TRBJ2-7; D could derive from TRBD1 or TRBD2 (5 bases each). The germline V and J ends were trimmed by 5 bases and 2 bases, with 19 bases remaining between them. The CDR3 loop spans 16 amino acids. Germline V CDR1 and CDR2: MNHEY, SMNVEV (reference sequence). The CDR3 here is CASSHHGTGRAYEQYF. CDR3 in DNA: TGTGCCAGCAGTCACCACGGGACGGGACGCGCCTACGAGCAGTACTTC.

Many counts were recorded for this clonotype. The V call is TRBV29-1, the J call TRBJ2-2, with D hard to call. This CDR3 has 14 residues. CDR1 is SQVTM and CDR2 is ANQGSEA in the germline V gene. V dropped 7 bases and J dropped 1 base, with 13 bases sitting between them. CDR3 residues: CSARTAMNTGELFF. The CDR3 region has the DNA TGCAGCGCCCGGACGGCCATGAACACCGGGGAGCTGTTTTTT.

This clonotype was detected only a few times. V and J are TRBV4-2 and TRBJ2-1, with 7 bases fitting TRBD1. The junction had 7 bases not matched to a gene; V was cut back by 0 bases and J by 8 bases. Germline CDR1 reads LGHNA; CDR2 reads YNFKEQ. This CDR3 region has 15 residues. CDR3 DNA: TGTGCCAGCAGCCAAGATCAGGGGGAAGGGTATGAGCAGTTCTTC. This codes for CASSQDQGEGYEQFF.

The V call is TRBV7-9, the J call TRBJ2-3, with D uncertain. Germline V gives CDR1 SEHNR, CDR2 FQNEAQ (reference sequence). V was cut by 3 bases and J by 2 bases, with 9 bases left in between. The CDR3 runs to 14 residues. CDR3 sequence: CASSFGLPTDTQYF. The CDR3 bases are TGTGCCAGCAGCTTCGGGCTACCCACAGATACGCAGTATTTT.

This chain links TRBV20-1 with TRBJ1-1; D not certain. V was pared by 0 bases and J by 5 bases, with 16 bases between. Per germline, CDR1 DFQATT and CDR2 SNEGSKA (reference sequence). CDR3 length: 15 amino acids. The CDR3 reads CSARDWAGTGTEAFF. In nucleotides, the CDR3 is TGCAGTGCTAGAGATTGGGCCGGAACGGGGACTGAAGCTTTCTTT.

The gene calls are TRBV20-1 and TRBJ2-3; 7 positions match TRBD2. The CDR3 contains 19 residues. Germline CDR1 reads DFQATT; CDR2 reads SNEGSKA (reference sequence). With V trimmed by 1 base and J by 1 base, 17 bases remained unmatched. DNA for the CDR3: TGCAGTGCTAGAGTTGGGAAGGCGGGAGCCTACTTACGCACAGATACGCAGTATTTT. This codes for CSARVGKAGAYLRTDTQYF.

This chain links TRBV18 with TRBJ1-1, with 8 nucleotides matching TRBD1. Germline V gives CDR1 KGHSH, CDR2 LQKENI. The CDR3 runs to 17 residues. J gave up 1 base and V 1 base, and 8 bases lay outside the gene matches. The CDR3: CASSPRQGRSGNTEAFF. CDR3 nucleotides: TGTGCCAGCTCACCACGACAGGGGCGATCGGGGAACACTGAAGCTTTCTTT.

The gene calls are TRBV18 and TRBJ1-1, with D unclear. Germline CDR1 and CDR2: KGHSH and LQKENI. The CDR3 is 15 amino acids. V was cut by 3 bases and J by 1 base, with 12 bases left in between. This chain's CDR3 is CASSPPARTNTEAFF. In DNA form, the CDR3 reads TGTGCCAGCTCACCGCCCGCGCGGACGAACACTGAAGCTTTCTTT.

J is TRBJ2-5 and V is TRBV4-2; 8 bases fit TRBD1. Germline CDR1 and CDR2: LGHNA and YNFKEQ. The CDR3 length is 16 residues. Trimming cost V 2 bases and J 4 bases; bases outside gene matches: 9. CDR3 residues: CASSQSWAGTGETQYF. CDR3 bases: TGTGCCAGCAGCCAATCGTGGGCAGGGACAGGAGAGACCCAGTACTTC.

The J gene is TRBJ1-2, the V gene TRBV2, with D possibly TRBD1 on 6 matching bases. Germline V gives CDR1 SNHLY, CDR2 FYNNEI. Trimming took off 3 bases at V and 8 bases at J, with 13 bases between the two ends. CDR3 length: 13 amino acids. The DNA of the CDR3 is TGTGCCAGCAGTGAGGCGCCAGGGGACGGCTACACCTTC. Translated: CASSEAPGDGYTF.